Shown below are 26 T cell receptor beta chains from a single sample sequenced in a study of blood T cell repertoires in COVID-19. Measured with immunoSEQ multiplex PCR; TCRdb has only the in-frame clones, and not every one. The table records about 210,000 clones, 87% of them present only once. Sequences were obtained from PBMCs or T cells enriched from blood (not recorded which). The receptor set was obtained from a man younger than 35 with acute COVID-19.

The chain employs TRBV9 and TRBJ2-5; D is perhaps TRBD1 (5 bases). Trimming removed 0 bases at V and 4 bases at J, with 10 bases between. The CDR3 covers 14 residues. Per the germline V gene, CDR1 is SGDLS and CDR2 is YYNGEE. DNA of the CDR3: TGTGCCAGCAGCGTAGGACAGCTAGGAGAGACCCAGTACTTC. Encoded protein: CASSVGQLGETQYF.

V and J are TRBV24-1 and TRBJ2-2; 7 bases are a match to TRBD1. Trimming took 8 bases from V and 6 from J; bases not matched to a gene: 5. The CDR3 loop spans 13 amino acids. CDR1 KGHDR and CDR2 SFDVKD come from the germline V gene. In DNA, the CDR3 is TGTGCCACCAACACAGGGGCCTCCGGGGAGCTGTTTTTT. As protein: CATNTGASGELFF.

This clone was detected a few times. The V and J genes are TRBV2 and TRBJ2-7; 9 bases map to TRBD1. CDR1 and CDR2 from the germline V gene are SNHLY and FYNNEI. This CDR3 has 15 residues. V lost 5 bases to trimming and J lost 4 bases; unmatched junction nucleotides: 9. The CDR3: CASSRDIGTGYEQYF. The CDR3 nucleotides read TGTGCCAGCAGTCGGGACATCGGGACAGGGTACGAGCAGTACTTC. Together with reference TRBV2 and TRBJ2-7, the CDR3 gives the full variable domain: EPEVTQTPSHQVTQMGQEVILRCVPISNHLYFYWYRQILGQKVEFLVSFYNNEISEKSEIFDDQFSVERPDGSNFTLKIRSTKLEDSAMYFCASSRDIGTGYEQYFGPGTRLTVT.

This sequence joins TRBV2 and TRBJ2-3; 8 bases agree with TRBD2. There are 16 residues in the CDR3. J lost 2 bases, V lost 7 bases, and 11 bases had no gene match. Germline CDR1 and CDR2: SNHLY and FYNNEI. The CDR3: CASIGEAGAYTDTQYF. Here the CDR3 DNA reads TGTGCCAGCATCGGGGAAGCGGGAGCATACACAGATACGCAGTATTTT.

V gene TRBV3-1 (or the pseudogene TRBV3-2) combines with J gene TRBJ2-3, with TRBD2 matching over 9 bases. There are 17 residues in the CDR3. Germline CDR1 and CDR2: LGHDT and YNNKEL (reference sequence). Trimming at V came to 0 bases and at J to 5 bases, leaving 9 bases not matched to a gene. Here the CDR3 DNA reads TGTGCCAGCAGCCAAGAGTGGCGGGAGGGCCGCGGAGATACGCAGTATTTT. Its protein is CASSQEWREGRGDTQYF.

This chain connects TRBV27 to TRBJ1-1; D is ambiguous. Trimming stripped 2 bases from V and 3 bases from J, with 10 bases between. The CDR3 has 14 amino acids. Per the germline V gene, CDR1 is MNHEY and CDR2 is SMNVEV (reference sequence). This CDR3 is CASSLGGFHTEAFF. For the CDR3, the DNA is TGTGCCAGCAGTTTAGGAGGCTTTCACACTGAAGCTTTCTTT.

This clone was recorded once. The CDR3, as DNA: TGTGCCAGCAGCTCGCCGGGACTAGCGGTCTCCTACAATGAGCAGTTCTTC. Translated, it gives CASSSPGLAVSYNEQFF. The rearrangement joins TRBV5-4 to TRBJ2-1, with 11 bases identical to TRBD2. V shed 3 bases, J shed 0 bases, and the junction held 5 bases outside the gene matches. Looked up from germline, CDR1 is SGHNT and CDR2 is YYREEE (reference sequence). This CDR3 is built from 17 residues.

V is TRBV5-1 and J is TRBJ1-5; 8 bases fit TRBD1. The V segment lost 4 bases and the J segment 1 base; nucleotides outside the gene matches: 4. Germline CDR1 reads SGHRS; CDR2 reads YFSETQ. The CDR3 runs 15 residues. The CDR3 is CASSQGAGSNQPQHF. CDR3 coding DNA: TGCGCCAGCAGCCAGGGGGCAGGGAGCAATCAGCCCCAGCATTTT. Filled out from reference TRBV5-1 and TRBJ1-5, the complete variable domain reads KAGVTQTPRYLIKTRGQQVTLSCSPISGHRSVSWYQQTPGQGLQFLFEYFSETQRNKGNFPGRFSGRQFSNSRSEMNVSTLELGDSALYLCASSQGAGSNQPQHFGDGTRLSIL.

This rearrangement joins TRBV4-1 to TRBJ2-3; TRBD1 aligns across 7 bases. The V segment lost 4 bases and the J segment 2 bases; nucleotides outside the gene matches: 12. CDR1 MGHRA and CDR2 YSYEKL come from the germline V gene. The length of the CDR3 is 17 residues. The CDR3 sequence is CASSLQPGQSYTDTQYF. The CDR3 DNA is TGCGCCAGCAGCCTCCAACCGGGACAGAGCTACACAGATACGCAGTATTTT.

V gene TRBV19 combines with J gene TRBJ1-5; a possible D gene is TRBD1 (6 bases). Germline V gene sequence: CDR1 LNHDA, CDR2 SQIVND (reference sequence). The CDR3 loop spans 14 amino acids. V gave up 6 bases and J gave up 6 bases, with 15 bases separating them. The CDR3 DNA is TGTGCCAGTAGACACAATCAGGGGATTCAGCCCCAGCATTTT. Amino acid sequence: CASRHNQGIQPQHF.

The J gene is TRBJ1-6, the V gene TRBV30; D is uncertain. This CDR3 is built from 15 residues. Germline CDR1 GTSNPN, CDR2 SVGIG (reference sequence). Deletions cut 4 bases from V and 0 bases from J, with 10 bases between. Here the CDR3 reads CAWNLGSSYNSPLHF. In DNA, the CDR3 is TGTGCCTGGAATTTAGGGAGCTCCTATAATTCACCCCTCCACTTT.

This clone was seen a single time. The chain carries TRBV2 and TRBJ2-1; 12 bases map to TRBD2. Unmatched junction bases numbered 8, after V lost 10 bases and J lost 7 bases. The CDR3 has 14 amino acids. CDR1 is SNHLY, CDR2 FYNNEI, per germline. In DNA, the CDR3 is TGTGCCACCACAGGACTAGCGGGATTGAATGAGCAGTTCTTC. Translating gives CATTGLAGLNEQFF.

The chain uses TRBV19 and TRBJ1-5, with 7 bases identical to TRBD1. Germline CDR1 and CDR2: LNHDA and SQIVND (reference sequence). This CDR3 has 13 amino acids. J was trimmed by 4 bases and V by 9 bases; bases with no gene match: 6. CDR3 DNA: TGTGCCAGCCGAGCAGGGGGAAATCAGCCCCAGCATTTT. Encoded protein: CASRAGGNQPQHF.

The rearrangement links TRBV13 to TRBJ2-7, with 10 nucleotides matching TRBD1. Per the germline V gene, CDR1 is PRHDT and CDR2 is FYEKMQ (reference sequence). J lost 3 bases, V lost 5 bases, and 4 bases had no gene match. CDR3 size: 14 residues. CDR3 bases: TGTGCCAGCAGCCCTGGACAGGGGGTCTACGAGCAGTACTTC. This encodes CASSPGQGVYEQYF.

The chain uses TRBV5-1 and TRBJ2-2; tentatively, D is TRBD1 (7 bases). The CDR3 totals 15 residues. Germline CDR1 and CDR2: SGHRS and YFSETQ. V lost 4 bases and J 2 bases, leaving 12 bases between the germline ends. The CDR3 nucleotides are TGCGCCAGCAGCCCGGGGGACAGAAACACCGGGGAGCTGTTTTTT. Its translation: CASSPGDRNTGELFF.

The chain is built from TRBV7-8 and TRBJ2-2, with 8 bases lining up with TRBD1. The CDR3 is 18 residues long. Germline values: CDR1 SGHVS, CDR2 FQNEAQ. The V gene end was trimmed by 2 bases and the J gene end by 3 bases; junction bases not matched to a gene: 11. The CDR3 sequence is CASSLQGANGFYTGELFF. The CDR3 nucleotides are TGTGCCAGCAGCTTACAGGGGGCGAACGGGTTTTACACCGGGGAGCTGTTTTTT.

This rearrangement joins TRBV7-9 to TRBJ2-7; 10 nucleotides match TRBD1. The germline gives CDR1 SEHNR, CDR2 FQNEAQ (reference sequence). V trimming: 5 bases; J trimming: 5 bases; junction bases outside the gene matches: 6. The CDR3 is 14 residues long. The CDR3, as DNA: TGTGCCAGCAGCCCCGACAGGGGGCTAAACGAGCAGTACTTC. It yields the protein CASSPDRGLNEQYF.

This chain joins TRBV11-2 and TRBJ2-3; D remains ambiguous. V gave up 2 bases and J gave up 6 bases, with 12 bases separating them. The CDR3 has 14 amino acids. The germline CDR1 and CDR2 sequences are SGHAT and FQNNGV. The CDR3 loop reads CASSLSPVVDTQYF. CDR3 DNA: TGTGCCAGCAGCTTAAGCCCTGTAGTCGATACGCAGTATTTT.

V gene TRBV7-9 combines with J gene TRBJ1-5; TRBD1 matches at 8 bases. The V gene's germline CDR1 is SEHNR and CDR2 FQNEAQ (reference sequence). The V and J ends lost 4 bases and 5 bases, in that order; junction bases with no gene match: 10. The CDR3 consists of 16 residues. The DNA for the CDR3 is TGTGCCAGCAGCTCATCCTCGCAGGGGGCCGATCAGCCCCAGCATTTT. Its protein product is CASSSSSQGADQPQHF.

The J gene is TRBJ1-1, the V gene TRBV28; the D is unclear. The V gene lost 7 bases and the J gene lost 1 base, with 13 bases spanning the gap. Germline lookup yields CDR1 MDHEN and CDR2 SYDVKM. This CDR3 is 14 amino acids long. The CDR3 sequence: CASIGGVKNTEAFF. In DNA form, the CDR3 reads TGTGCCAGCATCGGCGGGGTAAAGAACACTGAAGCTTTCTTT.

The chain is built from TRBV28 and TRBJ1-4; 7 bases match TRBD1. The V gene's germline CDR1 is MDHEN and CDR2 SYDVKM. The CDR3 consists of 17 residues. After removal of 6 bases from V and 0 bases from J, the junction contained 10 bases not matched to a gene. In DNA, the CDR3 is TGTGCCAGCAGCAACAGTCAGGGGGGTGCAACTAATGAAAAACTGTTTTTT. As protein: CASSNSQGGATNEKLFF.

This clone was seen a handful of times. This sequence joins TRBV19 and TRBJ1-2; 7 bases match TRBD1. With 6 bases clipped from V and 4 bases from J, the junction kept 2 bases outside the gene matches. Germline-derived CDR1 and CDR2 are LNHDA and SQIVND (reference sequence). This CDR3 region has 12 residues. The CDR3 nucleotides are TGTGCCAGTAGAGACAGGGCCTATGGCTACACCTTC. It is translated as CASRDRAYGYTF.

The chain recombines TRBV11-2 with TRBJ2-1, with 11 positions matching TRBD1. Germline assignment: CDR1 SGHAT and CDR2 FQNNGV. This CDR3 is built from 14 residues. With 8 bases clipped from V and 6 bases from J, the junction kept 6 bases outside the gene matches. Written as DNA, the CDR3 is TGTGCCAGCTTGTGGGGACAGGGGGGCAATGAGCAGTTCTTC. Residues: CASLWGQGGNEQFF.

J is TRBJ1-2 and V is TRBV9, with D tentatively TRBD1 (5 bases). CDR1 is SGDLS and CDR2 is YYNGEE in the germline V gene. CDR3 length equals 15 residues. Trimming took 4 bases from V and 6 from J, leaving 19 bases between them. The CDR3 region has the DNA TGTGCCAGCAGCTCAGAAGGGCAGGGTTGGGATGGCTACACCTTC. It is translated as CASSSEGQGWDGYTF.

The J gene is TRBJ1-5, the V gene TRBV18, with 7 bases that match TRBD1. The CDR3 sequence is 15 residues long. V lost 1 base, J lost 4 bases, and 4 bases stayed unmatched. The germline V gene has CDR1 KGHSH and CDR2 LQKENI. CDR3 protein: CASSPRDSSNQPQHF. The CDR3 DNA reads TGTGCCAGCTCACCACGGGACAGCTCAAATCAGCCCCAGCATTTT. The variable domain in full, completed from reference TRBV18 and TRBJ1-5, reads NAGVMQNPRHLVRRRGQEARLRCSPMKGHSHVYWYRQLPEEGLKFMVYLQKENIIDESGMPKERFSAEFPKEGPSILRIQQVVRGDSAAYFCASSPRDSSNQPQHFGDGTRLSIL.

The chain carries TRBV20-1 and TRBJ1-2, with TRBD1 matching over 9 bases. V shed 7 bases and J 8 bases; nucleotides not matched to a gene: 5. Germline V gives CDR1 DFQATT, CDR2 SNEGSKA (reference sequence). The CDR3 runs 11 residues. The CDR3, as DNA: TGCAGTGGCTGGACAGGGGTCGGCTACACCTTC. Translation: CSGWTGVGYTF.